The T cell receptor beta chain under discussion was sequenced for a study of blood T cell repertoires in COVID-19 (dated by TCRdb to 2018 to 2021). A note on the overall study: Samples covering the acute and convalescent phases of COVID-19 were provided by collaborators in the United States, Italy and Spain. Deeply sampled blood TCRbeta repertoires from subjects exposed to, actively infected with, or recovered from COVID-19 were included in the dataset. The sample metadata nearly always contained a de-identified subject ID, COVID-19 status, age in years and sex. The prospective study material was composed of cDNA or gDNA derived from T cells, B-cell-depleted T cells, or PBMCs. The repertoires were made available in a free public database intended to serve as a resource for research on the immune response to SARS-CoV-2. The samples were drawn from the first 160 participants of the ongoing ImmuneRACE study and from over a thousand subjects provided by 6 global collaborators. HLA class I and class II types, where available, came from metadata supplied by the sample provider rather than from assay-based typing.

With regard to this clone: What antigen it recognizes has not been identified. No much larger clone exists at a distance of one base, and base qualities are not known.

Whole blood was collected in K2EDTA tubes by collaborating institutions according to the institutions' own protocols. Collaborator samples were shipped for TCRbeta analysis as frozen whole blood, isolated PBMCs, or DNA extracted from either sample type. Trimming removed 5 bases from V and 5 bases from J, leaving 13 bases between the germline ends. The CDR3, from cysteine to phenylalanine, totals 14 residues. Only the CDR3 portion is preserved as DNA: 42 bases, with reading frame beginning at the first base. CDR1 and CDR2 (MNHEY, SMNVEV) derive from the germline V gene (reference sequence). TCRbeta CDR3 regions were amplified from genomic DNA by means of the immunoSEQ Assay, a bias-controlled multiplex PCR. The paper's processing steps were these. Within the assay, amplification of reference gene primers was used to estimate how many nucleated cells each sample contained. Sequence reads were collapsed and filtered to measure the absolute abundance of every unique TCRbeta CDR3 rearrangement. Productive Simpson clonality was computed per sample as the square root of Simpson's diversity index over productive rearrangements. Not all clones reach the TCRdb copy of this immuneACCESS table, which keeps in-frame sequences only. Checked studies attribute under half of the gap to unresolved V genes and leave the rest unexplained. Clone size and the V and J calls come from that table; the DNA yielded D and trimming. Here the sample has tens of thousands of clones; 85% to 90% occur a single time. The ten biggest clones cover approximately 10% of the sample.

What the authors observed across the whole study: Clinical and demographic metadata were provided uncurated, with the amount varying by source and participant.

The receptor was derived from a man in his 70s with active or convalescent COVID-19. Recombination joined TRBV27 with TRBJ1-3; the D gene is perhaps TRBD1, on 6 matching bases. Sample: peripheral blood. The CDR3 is CASSQDRFRNTIYF. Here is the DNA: TGTGCCAGCAGTCAAGACAGGTTTAGAAACACCATATATTTT.